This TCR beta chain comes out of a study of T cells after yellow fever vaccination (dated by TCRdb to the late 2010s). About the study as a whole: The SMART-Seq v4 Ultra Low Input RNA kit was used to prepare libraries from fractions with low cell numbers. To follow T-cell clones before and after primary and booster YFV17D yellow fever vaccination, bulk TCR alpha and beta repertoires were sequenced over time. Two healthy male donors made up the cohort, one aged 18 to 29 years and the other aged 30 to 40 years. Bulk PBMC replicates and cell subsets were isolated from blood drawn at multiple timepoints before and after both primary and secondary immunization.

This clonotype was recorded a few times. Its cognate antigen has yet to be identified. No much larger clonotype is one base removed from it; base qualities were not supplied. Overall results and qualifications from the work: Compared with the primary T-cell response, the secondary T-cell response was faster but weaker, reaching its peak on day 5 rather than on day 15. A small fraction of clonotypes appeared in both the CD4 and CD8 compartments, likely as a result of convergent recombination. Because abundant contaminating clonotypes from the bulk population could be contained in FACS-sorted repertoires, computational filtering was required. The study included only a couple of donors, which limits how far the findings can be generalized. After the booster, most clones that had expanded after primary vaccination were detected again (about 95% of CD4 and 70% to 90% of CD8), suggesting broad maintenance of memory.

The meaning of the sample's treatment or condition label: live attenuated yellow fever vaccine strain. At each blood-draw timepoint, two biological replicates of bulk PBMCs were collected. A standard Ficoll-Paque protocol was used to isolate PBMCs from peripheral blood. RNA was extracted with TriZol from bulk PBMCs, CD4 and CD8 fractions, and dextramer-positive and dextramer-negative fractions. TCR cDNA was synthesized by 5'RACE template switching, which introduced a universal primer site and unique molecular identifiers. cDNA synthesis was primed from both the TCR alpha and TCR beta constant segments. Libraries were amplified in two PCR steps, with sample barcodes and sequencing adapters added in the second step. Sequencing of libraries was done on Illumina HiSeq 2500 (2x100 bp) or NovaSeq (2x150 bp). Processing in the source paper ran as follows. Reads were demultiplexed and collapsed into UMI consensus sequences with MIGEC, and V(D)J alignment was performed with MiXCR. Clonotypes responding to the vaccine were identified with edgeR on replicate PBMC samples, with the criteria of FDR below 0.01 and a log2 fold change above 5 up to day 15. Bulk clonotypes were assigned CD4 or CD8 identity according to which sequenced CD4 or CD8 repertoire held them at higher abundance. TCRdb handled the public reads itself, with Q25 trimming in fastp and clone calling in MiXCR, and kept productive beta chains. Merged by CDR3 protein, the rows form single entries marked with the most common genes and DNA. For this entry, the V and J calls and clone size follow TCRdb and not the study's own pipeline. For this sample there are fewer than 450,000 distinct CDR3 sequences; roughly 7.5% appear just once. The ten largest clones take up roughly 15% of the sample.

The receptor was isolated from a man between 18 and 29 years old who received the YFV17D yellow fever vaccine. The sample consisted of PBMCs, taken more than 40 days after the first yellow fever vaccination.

The sequence in DNA is TGTGCCACCAGCTGGGAGGTGACAGCATATCAGCCCCAGCATTTT. Its product reads: CATSWEVTAYQPQHF. The rearranged segments are TRBV15 and TRBJ1-5, and the D gene may be TRBD1, 5 bases matching. Measured from the cysteine to the phenylalanine, the CDR3 is 15 residues long. Only CDR3 DNA remains: 45 bases, in frame from the first base. The junction carries 16 bases between V and J, which are trimmed by 5 bases and 5 bases respectively. CDR1 and CDR2, looked up from the germline V gene (reference sequence), are LNHNV and YYDKDF.